This T cell receptor beta chain was sequenced for a study of shared clonotypes between healthy human individuals. On this clone: Antigen: not known.

The CDR3 length is 17 residues. V dropped 5 bases and J dropped 0 bases, with 17 bases sitting between them. From germline, CDR1 is LNHDA and CDR2 SQIVND (reference sequence). The naive CD8 subset, CD45RO-negative cells positively selected for CCR7, excluded terminally differentiated effector memory CD45RA+ cells. Clones were sequenced by immunoSEQ multiplex PCR, and TCRdb holds only the in-frame ones, with some missing. The data hold about 580,000 clones, with roughly 98% observed a single time. Study-level results: A limitation of the genetic and exposure-history diversity represented arose from few donors.

Sequenced: naive CD8+ T cells sorted from blood. This chain joins TRBV19 and TRBJ1-5; D is possibly TRBD1 (5 bases). This TCR derives from a man younger than 45 in good health. As DNA, the CDR3 is TGTGCCAGTAGTTCCGCCCTCGGGGGTTATAGCAATCAGCCCCAGCATTTT. Translating it yields CASSSALGGYSNQPQHF.